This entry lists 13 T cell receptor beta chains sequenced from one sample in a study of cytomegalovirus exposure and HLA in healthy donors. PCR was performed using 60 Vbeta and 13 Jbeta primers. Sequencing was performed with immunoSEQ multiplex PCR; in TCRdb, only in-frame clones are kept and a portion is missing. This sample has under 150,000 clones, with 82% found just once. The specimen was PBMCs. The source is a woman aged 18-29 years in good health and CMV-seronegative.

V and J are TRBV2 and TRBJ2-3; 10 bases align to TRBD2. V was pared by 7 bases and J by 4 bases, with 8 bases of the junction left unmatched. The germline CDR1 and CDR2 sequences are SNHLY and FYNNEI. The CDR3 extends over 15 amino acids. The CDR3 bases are TGTGCCAGCACCCCGGTACTAGCGGGATCAGATACGCAGTATTTT. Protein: CASTPVLAGSDTQYF.

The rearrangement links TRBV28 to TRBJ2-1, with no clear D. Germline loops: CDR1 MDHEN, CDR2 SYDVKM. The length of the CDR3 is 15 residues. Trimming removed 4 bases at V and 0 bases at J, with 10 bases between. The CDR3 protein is CASSSRLISYNEQFF. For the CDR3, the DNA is TGTGCCAGCAGTTCCAGACTCATCTCCTACAATGAGCAGTTCTTC.

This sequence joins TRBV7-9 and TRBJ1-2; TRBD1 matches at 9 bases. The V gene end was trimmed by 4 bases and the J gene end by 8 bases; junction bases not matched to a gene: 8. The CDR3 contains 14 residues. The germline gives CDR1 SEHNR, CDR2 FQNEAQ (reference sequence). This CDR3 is CASSSRTGARGYTF. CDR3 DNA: TGTGCCAGCAGCTCCCGGACAGGGGCGAGGGGCTACACCTTC.

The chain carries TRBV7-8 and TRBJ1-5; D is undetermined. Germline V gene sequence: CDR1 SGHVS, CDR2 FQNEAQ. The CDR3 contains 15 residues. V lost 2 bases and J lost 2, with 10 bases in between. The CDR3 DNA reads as TGTGCCAGCAGCTTATCTCGAGGTCGCAATCAGCCCCAGCATTTT. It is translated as CASSLSRGRNQPQHF.

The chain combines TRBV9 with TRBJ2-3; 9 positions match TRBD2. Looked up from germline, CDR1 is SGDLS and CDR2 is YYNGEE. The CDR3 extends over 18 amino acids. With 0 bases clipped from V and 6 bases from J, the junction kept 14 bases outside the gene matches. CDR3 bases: TGTGCCAGCAGCGTAGAGGGGACGAAGCGGGGGGCCAAGGATACGCAGTATTTT. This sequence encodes CASSVEGTKRGAKDTQYF.

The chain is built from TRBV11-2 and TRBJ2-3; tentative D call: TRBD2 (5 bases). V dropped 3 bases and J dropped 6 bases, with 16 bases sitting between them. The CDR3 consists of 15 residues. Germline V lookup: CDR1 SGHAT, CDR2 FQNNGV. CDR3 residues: CASSFWQLRGDTQYF. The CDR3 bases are TGTGCCAGCAGCTTCTGGCAGCTCCGAGGGGATACGCAGTATTTT.

The CDR3 DNA is TGTGCCAGTAGCCGCACAGGGACGAACACTGAAGCTTTCTTT. Amino acids: CASSRTGTNTEAFF. This chain uses TRBV19 with TRBJ1-1, with D possibly being TRBD1 (6 bases). Germline-derived CDR1 and CDR2 are LNHDA and SQIVND (reference sequence). The CDR3 covers 14 residues. V was cut by 6 bases and J by 1 base, with 12 bases left in between.

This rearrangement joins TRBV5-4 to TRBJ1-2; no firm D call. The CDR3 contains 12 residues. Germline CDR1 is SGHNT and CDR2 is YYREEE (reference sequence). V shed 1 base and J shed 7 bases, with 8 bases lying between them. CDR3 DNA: TGTGCCAGCAGCTTGAATCGGGGTGGCTACACCTTC. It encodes CASSLNRGGYTF.

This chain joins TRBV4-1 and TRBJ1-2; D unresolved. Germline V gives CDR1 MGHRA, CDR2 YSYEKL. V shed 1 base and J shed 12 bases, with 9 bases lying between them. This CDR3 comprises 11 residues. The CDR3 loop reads CASSQGGFNTF. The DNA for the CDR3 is TGCGCCAGCAGCCAAGGCGGATTCAACACCTTC.

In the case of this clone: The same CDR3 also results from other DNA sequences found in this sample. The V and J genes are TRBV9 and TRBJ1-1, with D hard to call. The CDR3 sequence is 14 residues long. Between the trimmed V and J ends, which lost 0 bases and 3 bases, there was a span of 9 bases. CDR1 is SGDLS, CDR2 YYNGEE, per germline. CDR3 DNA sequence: TGTGCCAGCAGCGTAGACCGAGGCGACACTGAAGCTTTCTTT. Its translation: CASSVDRGDTEAFF. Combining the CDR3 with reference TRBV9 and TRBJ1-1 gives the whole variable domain DSGVTQTPKHLITATGQRVTLRCSPRSGDLSVYWYQQSLDQGLQFLIQYYNGEERAKGNILERFSAQQFPDLHSELNLSSLELGDSALYFCASSVDRGDTEAFFGQGTRLTVV.

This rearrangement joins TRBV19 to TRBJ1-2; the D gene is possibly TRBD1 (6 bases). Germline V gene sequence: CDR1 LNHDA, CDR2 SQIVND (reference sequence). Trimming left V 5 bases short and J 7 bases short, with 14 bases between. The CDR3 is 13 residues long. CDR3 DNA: TGTGCCAGTAGTGTACAGGGTAGGGGTGGCTACACCTTC. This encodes CASSVQGRGGYTF.

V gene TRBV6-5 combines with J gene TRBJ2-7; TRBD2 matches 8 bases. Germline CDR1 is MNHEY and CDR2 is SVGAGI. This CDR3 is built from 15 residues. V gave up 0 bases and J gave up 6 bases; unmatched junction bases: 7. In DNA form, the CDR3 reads TGTGCCAGCAGTTACTCGAGAAGCGGGAGAATCGAGCAGTACTTC. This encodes CASSYSRSGRIEQYF.

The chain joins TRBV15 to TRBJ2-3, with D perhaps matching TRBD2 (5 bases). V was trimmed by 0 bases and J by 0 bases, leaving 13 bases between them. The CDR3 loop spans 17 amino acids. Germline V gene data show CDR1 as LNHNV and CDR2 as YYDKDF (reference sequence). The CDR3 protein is CATSRDRLAVSTDTQYF. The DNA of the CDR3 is TGTGCCACCAGCAGAGATCGCCTAGCAGTAAGCACAGATACGCAGTATTTT. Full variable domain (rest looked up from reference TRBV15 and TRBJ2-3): DAMVIQNPRYQVTQFGKPVTLSCSQTLNHNVMYWYQQKSSQAPKLLFHYYDKDFNNEADTPDNFQSRRPNTSFCFLDIRSPGLGDTAMYLCATSRDRLAVSTDTQYFGPGTRLTVL.